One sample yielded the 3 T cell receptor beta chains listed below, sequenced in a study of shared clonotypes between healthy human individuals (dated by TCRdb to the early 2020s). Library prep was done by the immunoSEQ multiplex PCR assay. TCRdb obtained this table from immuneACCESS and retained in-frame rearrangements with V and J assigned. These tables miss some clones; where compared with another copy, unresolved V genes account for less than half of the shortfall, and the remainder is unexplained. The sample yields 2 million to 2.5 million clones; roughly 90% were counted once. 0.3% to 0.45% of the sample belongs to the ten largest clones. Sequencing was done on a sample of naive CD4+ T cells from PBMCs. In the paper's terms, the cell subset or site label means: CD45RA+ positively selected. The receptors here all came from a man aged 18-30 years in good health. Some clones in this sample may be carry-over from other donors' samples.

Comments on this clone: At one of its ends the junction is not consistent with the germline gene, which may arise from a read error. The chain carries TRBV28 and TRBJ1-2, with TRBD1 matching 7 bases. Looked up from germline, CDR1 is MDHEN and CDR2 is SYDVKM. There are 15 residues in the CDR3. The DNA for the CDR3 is TGTGCCAGCAGTTTATTGGGACAGTATAACGATGGCTACACCTTC. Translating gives CASSLLGQYNDGYTF.

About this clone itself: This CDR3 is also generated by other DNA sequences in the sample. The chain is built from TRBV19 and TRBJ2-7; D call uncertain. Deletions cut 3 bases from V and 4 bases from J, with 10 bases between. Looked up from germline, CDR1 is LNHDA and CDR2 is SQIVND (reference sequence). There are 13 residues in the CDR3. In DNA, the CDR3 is TGTGCCAGTAGTATCGCGAGATCTTACGAGCAGTACTTC. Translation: CASSIARSYEQYF.

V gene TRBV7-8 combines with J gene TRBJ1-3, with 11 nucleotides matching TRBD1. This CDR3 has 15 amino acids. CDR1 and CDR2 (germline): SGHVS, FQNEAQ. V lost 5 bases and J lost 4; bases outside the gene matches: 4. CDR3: CASSVGQGAGNTIYF. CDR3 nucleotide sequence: TGTGCCAGCAGCGTAGGACAGGGGGCCGGAAACACCATATATTTT. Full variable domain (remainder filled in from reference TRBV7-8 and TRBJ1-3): GAGVSQSPRYKVAKRGQDVALRCDPISGHVSLFWYQQALGQGPEFLTYFQNEAQLDKSGLPSDRFFAERPEGSVSTLKIQRTQQEDSAVYLCASSVGQGAGNTIYFGEGSWLTVV.